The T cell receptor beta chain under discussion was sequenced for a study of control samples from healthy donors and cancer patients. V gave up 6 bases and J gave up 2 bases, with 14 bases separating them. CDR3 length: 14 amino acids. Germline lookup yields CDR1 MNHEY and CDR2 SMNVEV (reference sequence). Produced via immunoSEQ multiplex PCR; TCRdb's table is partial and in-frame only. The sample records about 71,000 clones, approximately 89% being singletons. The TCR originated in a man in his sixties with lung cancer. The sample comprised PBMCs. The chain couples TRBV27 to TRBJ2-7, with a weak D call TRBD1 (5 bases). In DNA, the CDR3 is TGTGCCAGCAGCTCAGACAGAGATCCCTACGAGCAGTACTTC. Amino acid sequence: CASSSDRDPYEQYF.